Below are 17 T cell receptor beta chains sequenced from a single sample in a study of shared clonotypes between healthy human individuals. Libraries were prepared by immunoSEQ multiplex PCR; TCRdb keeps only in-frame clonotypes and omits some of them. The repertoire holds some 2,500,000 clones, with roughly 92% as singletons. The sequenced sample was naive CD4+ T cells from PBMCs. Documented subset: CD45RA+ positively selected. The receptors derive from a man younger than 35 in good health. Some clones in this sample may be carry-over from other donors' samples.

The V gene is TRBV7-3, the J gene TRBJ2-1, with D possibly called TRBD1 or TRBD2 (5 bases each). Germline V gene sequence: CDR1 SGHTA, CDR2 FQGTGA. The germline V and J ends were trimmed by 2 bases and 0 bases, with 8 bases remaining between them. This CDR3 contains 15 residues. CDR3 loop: CASSLERGSYNEQFF. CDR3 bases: TGTGCCAGCAGCTTAGAGAGGGGCTCCTACAATGAGCAGTTCTTC.

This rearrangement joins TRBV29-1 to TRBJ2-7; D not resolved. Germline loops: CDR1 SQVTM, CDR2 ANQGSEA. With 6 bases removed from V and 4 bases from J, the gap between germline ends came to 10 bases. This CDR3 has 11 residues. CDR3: CSVGGLYEQYF. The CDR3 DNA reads TGCAGCGTGGGTGGGTTATACGAGCAGTACTTC.

This chain's CDR3 is CASSESPQVNVLTF. The CDR3 nucleotides read TGCGCCAGCAGTGAGAGCCCCCAGGTCAACGTCCTGACTTTC. This rearrangement joins TRBV10-2 to TRBJ2-6; D is undetermined. CDR1 and CDR2 from the germline V gene are WSHSY and SAAADI. V was cut by 2 bases and J by 9 bases, with 11 bases left in between. The CDR3 extends over 14 amino acids.

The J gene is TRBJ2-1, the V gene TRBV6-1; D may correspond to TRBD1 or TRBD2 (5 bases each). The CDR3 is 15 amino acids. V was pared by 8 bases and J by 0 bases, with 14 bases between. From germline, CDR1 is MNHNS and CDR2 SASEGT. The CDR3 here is CASRWGSGSYNEQFF. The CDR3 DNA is TGTGCCAGCCGCTGGGGGAGTGGCTCCTACAATGAGCAGTTCTTC.

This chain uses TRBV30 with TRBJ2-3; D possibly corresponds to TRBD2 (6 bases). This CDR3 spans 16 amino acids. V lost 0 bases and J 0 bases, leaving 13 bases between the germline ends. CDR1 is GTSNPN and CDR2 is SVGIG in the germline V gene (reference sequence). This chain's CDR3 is CAWSVTLAPSTDTQYF. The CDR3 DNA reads TGTGCCTGGAGTGTAACACTAGCCCCTAGCACAGATACGCAGTATTTT.

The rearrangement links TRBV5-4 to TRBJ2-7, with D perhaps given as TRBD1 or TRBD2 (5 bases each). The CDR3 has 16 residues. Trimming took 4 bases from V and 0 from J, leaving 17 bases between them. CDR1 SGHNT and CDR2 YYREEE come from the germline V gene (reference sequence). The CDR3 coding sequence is TGTGCCAGCAGCGCCGGACTTCTGGGGACCTCCTACGAGCAGTACTTC. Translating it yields CASSAGLLGTSYEQYF. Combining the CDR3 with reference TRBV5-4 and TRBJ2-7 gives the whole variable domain ETGVTQSPTHLIKTRGQQVTLRCSSQSGHNTVSWYQQALGQGPQFIFQYYREEENGRGNFPPRFSGLQFPNYSSELNVNALELDDSALYLCASSAGLLGTSYEQYFGPGTRLTVT.

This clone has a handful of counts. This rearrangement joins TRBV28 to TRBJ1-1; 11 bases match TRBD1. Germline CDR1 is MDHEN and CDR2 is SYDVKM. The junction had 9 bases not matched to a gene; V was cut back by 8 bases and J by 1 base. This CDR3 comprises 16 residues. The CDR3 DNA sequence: TGTGCCAGCCGTCTTTGGACAGGGGGCAGGAACACTGAAGCTTTCTTT. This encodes CASRLWTGGRNTEAFF.

The CDR3 DNA is TGTGCCAGCAGCTTAGAGGAGGGTGCAAAGACCCAGTACTTC. Protein: CASSLEEGAKTQYF. The V gene is TRBV7-7, the J gene TRBJ2-5; TRBD2 might be the D (6 bases). The CDR3 length is 14 residues. The V and J ends lost 1 base and 6 bases respectively, with 12 bases between them. CDR1 and CDR2 from the germline V gene are SSHAT and FNYEAQ (reference sequence).

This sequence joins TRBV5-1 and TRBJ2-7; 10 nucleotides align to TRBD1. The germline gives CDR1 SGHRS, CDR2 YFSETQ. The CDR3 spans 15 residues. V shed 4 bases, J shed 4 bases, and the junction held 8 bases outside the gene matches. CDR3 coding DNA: TGCGCCAGCAGCGAGGGACAGGGGATCTCATACGAGCAGTACTTC. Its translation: CASSEGQGISYEQYF.

CDR3 protein: CASSYAPGWADTQYF. CDR3 sequence (DNA): TGTGCCAGCAGTTACGCGCCAGGGTGGGCAGATACGCAGTATTTT. The chain links TRBV6-5 to TRBJ2-3; D is possibly TRBD1 (5 bases). V lost 2 bases and J 4 bases, leaving 13 bases between the germline ends. This CDR3 is 15 amino acids long. Germline values: CDR1 MNHEY, CDR2 SVGAGI.

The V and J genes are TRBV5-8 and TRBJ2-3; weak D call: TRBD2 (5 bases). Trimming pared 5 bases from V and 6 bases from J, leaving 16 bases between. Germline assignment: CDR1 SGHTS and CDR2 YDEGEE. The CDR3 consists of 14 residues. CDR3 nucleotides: TGTGCCAGCAGATCAGGACTGACGGGGGATACGCAGTATTTT. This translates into CASRSGLTGDTQYF.

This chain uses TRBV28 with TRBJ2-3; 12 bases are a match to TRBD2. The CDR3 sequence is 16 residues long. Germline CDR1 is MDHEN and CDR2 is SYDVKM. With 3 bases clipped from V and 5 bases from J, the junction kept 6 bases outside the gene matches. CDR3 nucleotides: TGTGCCAGCAGTTTCCCTAGCGGGAGGGCTGTAGATACGCAGTATTTT. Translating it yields CASSFPSGRAVDTQYF. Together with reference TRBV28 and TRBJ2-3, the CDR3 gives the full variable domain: DVKVTQSSRYLVKRTGEKVFLECVQDMDHENMFWYRQDPGLGLRLIYFSYDVKMKEKGDIPEGYSVSREKKERFSLILESASTNQTSMYLCASSFPSGRAVDTQYFGPGTRLTVL.

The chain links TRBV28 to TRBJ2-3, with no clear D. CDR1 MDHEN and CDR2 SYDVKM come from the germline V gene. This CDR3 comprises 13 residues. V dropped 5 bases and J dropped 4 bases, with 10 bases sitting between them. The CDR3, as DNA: TGTGCCAGCAGTCCCCCGGCGGCAGATACGCAGTATTTT. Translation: CASSPPAADTQYF.

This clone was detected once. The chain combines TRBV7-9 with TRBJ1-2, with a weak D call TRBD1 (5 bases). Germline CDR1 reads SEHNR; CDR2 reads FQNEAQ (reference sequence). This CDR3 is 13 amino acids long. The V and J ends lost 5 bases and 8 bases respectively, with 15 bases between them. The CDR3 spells CASSIITGGGYTF. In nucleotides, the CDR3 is TGTGCCAGCAGCATAATTACAGGAGGAGGCTACACCTTC.

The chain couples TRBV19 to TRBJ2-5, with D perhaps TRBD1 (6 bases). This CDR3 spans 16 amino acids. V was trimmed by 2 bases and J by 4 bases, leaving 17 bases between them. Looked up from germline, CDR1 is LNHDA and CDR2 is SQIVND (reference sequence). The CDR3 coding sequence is TGTGCCAGTAGTATATCGGTGGCAGGGGTCGGAGAGACCCAGTACTTC. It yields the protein CASSISVAGVGETQYF.

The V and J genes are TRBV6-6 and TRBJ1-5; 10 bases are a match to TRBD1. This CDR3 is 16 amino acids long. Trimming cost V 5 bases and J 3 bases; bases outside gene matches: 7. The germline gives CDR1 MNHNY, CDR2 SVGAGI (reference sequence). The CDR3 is CASSRGTGEVNQPQHF. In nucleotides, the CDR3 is TGTGCCAGCAGTCGAGGGACAGGGGAGGTCAATCAGCCCCAGCATTTT.

This CDR3 is CASKASPNTEAFF. The CDR3 DNA is TGTGCCAGCAAAGCGAGCCCGAACACTGAAGCTTTCTTT. The gene calls are TRBV7-2 and TRBJ1-1; no reliable D call. This CDR3 comprises 13 residues. Between the trimmed V and J ends, which lost 7 bases and 1 base, there was a span of 10 bases. Germline V gene lookup returns CDR1 SGHTA and CDR2 FQGNSA.